This T cell receptor (beta chain) was observed in a study of early T cells in non-severe SARS-CoV-2 infection. Study-level information: Bulk RNA taken from unsorted whole blood was sequenced, leaving chains unpaired.

The trim removed 4 bases at V and 3 bases at J, leaving 7 bases unmatched. The germline V gene encodes CDR1 MGHRA and CDR2 YSYEKL. The CDR3 is made up of 16 amino acids. The library protocol tagged individual cDNA molecules with unique molecular identifiers. TCRdb passed the 5' RACE reads through MiXCR, listing each CDR3 protein once. The sample shows roughly 32,000 distinct CDR3 sequences, 3% to 5% of them seen only once. The chain recombines TRBV4-1 with TRBJ1-4; TRBD1 agrees at 8 bases. The sequenced material came from whole blood. The sequence came from an adult who was a healthcare worker with PCR-confirmed SARS-CoV-2 infection or an uninfected control (not recorded which). CDR3 DNA sequence: TGCGCCAGCAGCCTGAACGGACAGGGCGCTAATGAAAAACTGTTTTTT. Protein product: CASSLNGQGANEKLFF.